This T cell receptor beta chain was observed in a study of T-cell memory formation after mild COVID-19. Study information: Most TCR clusters belonged to a single donor.

TCR alpha and TCR beta cDNA libraries carrying sample barcodes and UMIs were produced by 5'RACE using constant-segment primers. In TCRdb, the 5' RACE reads were re-called with MiXCR into one record per CDR3 protein. The table has roughly 250,000 distinct CDR3 sequences, roughly 17% seen once. The germline V gene encodes CDR1 SGHRS and CDR2 YFSETQ. Trimming pared 0 bases from V and 2 bases from J, leaving 7 bases between. The length of the CDR3 is 14 residues. This clonotype was seen many times. V gene TRBV5-1 combines with J gene TRBJ2-3; D uncertain. The clonotype was recovered from a man aged 18 to 30 who had mild COVID-19 (a few samples of this study predate the infection). Cell type and time point are not known. Material for sequencing was PBMCs or a T cell subset sorted from them (not recorded which). CDR3 in amino acids: CASSLVQATDTQYF. CDR3 DNA: TGCGCCAGCAGCTTGGTTCAGGCCACAGATACGCAGTATTTT.